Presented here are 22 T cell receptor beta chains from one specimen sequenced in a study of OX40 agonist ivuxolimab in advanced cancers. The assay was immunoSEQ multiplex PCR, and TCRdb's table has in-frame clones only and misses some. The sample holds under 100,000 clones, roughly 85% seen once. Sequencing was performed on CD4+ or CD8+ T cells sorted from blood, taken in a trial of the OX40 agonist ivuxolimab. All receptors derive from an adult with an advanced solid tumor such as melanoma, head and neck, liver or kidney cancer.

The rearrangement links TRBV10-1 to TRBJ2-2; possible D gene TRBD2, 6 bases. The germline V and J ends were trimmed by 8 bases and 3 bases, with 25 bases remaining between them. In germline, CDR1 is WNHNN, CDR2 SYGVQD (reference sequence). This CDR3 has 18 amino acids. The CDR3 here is CASCAPYGASVYTGELFF. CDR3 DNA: TGCGCCAGCTGCGCACCTTATGGGGCTAGCGTTTACACCGGGGAGCTGTTTTTT.

The CDR3 bases are TGTGCCAGCAGCAGTCTGACAGGGGGCCTCACGATGGGCTACACCTTC. It yields the protein CASSSLTGGLTMGYTF. The chain has TRBV28 and TRBJ1-2; TRBD1 agrees at 10 bases. V trimming: 6 bases; J trimming: 8 bases; junction bases outside the gene matches: 15. From germline, CDR1 is MDHEN and CDR2 SYDVKM. The CDR3 totals 16 residues.

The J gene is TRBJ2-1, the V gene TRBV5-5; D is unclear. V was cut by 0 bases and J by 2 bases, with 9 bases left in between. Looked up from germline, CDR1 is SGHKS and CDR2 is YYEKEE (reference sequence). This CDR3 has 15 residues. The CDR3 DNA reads TGTGCCAGCAGCTTGGACGGTGGCCCCTACAATGAGCAGTTCTTC. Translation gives CASSLDGGPYNEQFF.

CDR3 in amino acids: CASSLHRDSSYNSPLHF. CDR3 DNA: TGTGCCAGCAGCTTACACCGGGACAGCTCCTATAATTCACCCCTCCACTTT. This rearrangement joins TRBV7-2 to TRBJ1-6; 7 nucleotides match TRBD1. CDR3 length: 17 amino acids. The germline CDR1 and CDR2 sequences are SGHTA and FQGNSA. V lost 2 bases, J lost 0 bases, and 4 bases stayed unmatched.

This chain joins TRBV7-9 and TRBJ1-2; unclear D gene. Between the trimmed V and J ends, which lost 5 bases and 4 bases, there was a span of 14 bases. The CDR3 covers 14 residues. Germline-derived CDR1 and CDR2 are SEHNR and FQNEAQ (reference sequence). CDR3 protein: CASSPGSGSYGYTF. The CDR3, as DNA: TGTGCCAGCAGCCCCGGTTCGGGGTCCTATGGCTACACCTTC.

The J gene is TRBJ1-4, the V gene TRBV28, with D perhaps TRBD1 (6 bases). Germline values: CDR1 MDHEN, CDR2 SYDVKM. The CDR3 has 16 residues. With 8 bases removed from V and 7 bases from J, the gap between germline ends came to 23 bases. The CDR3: CASVTARGDNPEKLFF. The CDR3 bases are TGTGCCAGCGTCACCGCCCGGGGGGACAACCCTGAAAAACTGTTTTTT.

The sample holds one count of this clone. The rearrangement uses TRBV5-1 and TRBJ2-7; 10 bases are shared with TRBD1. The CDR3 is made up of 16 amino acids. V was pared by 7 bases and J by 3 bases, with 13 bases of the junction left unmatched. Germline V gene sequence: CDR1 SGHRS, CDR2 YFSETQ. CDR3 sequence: CASRRLPGQGFYEQYF. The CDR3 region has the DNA TGCGCCAGCCGACGACTTCCGGGACAGGGGTTCTACGAGCAGTACTTC.

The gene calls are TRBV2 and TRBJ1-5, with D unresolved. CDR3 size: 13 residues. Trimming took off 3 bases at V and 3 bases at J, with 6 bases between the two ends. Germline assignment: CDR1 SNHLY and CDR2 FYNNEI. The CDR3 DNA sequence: TGTGCCAGCAGTGACAGCCACAATCAGCCCCAGCATTTT. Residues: CASSDSHNQPQHF. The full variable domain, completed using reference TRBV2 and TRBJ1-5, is EPEVTQTPSHQVTQMGQEVILRCVPISNHLYFYWYRQILGQKVEFLVSFYNNEISEKSEIFDDQFSVERPDGSNFTLKIRSTKLEDSAMYFCASSDSHNQPQHFGDGTRLSIL.

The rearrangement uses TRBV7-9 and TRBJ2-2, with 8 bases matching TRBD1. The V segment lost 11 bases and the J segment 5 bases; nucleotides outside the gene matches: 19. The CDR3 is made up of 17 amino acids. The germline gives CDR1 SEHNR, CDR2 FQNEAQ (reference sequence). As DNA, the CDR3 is TGTGCCGGGAATCCGCGAAACCGGGACAGGATTACCGGGGAGCTGTTTTTT. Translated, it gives CAGNPRNRDRITGELFF.

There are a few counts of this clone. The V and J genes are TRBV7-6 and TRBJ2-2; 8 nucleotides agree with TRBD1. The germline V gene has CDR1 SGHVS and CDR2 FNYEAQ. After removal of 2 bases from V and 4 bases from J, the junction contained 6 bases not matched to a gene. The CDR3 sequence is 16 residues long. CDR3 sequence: CASSLMQGASTGELFF. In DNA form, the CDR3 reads TGTGCCAGCAGCTTAATGCAGGGGGCAAGCACCGGGGAGCTGTTTTTT.

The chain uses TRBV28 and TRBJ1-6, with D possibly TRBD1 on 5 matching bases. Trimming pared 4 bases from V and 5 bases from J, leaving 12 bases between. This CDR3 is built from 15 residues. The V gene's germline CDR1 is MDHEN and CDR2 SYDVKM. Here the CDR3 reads CASSSPGGDNSPLHF. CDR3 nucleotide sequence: TGTGCCAGCAGTTCCCCCGGGGGTGATAATTCACCCCTCCACTTT. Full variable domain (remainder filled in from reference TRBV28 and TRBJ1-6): DVKVTQSSRYLVKRTGEKVFLECVQDMDHENMFWYRQDPGLGLRLIYFSYDVKMKEKGDIPEGYSVSREKKERFSLILESASTNQTSMYLCASSSPGGDNSPLHFGNGTRLTVT.

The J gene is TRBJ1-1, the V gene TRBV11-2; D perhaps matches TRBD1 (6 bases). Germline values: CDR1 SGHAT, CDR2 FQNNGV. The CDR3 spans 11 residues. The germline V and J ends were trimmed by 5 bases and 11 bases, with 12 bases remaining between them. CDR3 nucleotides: TGTGCCAGCAGCCGGGGGGCAAGGGCTTTCTTT. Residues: CASSRGARAFF. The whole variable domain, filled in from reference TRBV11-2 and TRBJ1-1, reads EAGVAQSPRYKIIEKRQSVAFWCNPISGHATLYWYQQILGQGPKLLIQFQNNGVVDDSQLPKDRFSAERLKGVDSTLKIQPAKLEDSAVYLCASSRGARAFFGQGTRLTVV.

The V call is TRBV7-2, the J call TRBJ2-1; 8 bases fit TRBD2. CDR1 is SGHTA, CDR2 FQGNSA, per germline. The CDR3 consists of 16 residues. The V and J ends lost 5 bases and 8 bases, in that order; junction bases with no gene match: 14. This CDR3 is CASSTRGLARRDEQFF. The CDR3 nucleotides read TGTGCCAGCAGCACACGTGGACTAGCCCGCCGGGATGAGCAGTTCTTC.

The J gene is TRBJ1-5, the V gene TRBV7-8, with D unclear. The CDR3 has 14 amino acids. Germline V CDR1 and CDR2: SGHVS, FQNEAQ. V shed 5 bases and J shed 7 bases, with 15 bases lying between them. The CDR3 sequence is CASSPSASGQPQHF. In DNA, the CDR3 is TGTGCCAGCAGCCCCAGCGCCTCGGGGCAGCCCCAGCATTTT.

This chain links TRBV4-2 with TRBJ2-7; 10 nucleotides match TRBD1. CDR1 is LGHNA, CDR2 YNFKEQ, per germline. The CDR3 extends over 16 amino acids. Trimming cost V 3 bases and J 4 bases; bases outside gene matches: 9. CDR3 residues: CASSHPGGQGWYEQYF. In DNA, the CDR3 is TGTGCCAGCAGCCACCCCGGGGGACAGGGGTGGTACGAGCAGTACTTC.

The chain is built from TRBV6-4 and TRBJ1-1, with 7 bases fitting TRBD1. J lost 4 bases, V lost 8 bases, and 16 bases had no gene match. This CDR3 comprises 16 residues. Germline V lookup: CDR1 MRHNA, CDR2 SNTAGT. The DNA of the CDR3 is TGTGCCAGCTCCCCAGAAGGGGGCCAGGGGATCACTGAAGCTTTCTTT. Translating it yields CASSPEGGQGITEAFF.

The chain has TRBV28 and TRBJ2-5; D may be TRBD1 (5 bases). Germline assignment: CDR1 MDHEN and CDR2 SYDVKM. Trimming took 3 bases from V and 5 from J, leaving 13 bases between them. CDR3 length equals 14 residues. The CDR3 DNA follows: TGTGCCAGCAGTTTCAAGGGGCATCGGGAGACCCAGTACTTC. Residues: CASSFKGHRETQYF.

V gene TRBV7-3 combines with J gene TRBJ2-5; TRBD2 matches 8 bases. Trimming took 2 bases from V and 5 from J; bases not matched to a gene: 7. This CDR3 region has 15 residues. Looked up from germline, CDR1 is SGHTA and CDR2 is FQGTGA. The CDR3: CASSLVAGGSETQYF. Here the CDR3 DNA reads TGTGCCAGCAGCTTAGTGGCGGGGGGTAGTGAGACCCAGTACTTC.

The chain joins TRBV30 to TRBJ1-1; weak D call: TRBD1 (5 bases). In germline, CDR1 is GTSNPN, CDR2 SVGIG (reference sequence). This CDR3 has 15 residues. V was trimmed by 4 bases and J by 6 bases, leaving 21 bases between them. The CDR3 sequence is CAWNPRGRDGAEAFF. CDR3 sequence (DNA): TGTGCCTGGAACCCCCGGGGGAGGGATGGGGCTGAAGCTTTCTTT.

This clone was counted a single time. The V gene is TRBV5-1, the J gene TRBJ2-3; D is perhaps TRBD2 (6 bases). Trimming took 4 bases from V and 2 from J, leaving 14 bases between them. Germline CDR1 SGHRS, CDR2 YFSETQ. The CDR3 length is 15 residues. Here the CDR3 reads CASSETSPHTDTQYF. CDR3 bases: TGCGCCAGCAGCGAAACTAGCCCACACACAGATACGCAGTATTTT.

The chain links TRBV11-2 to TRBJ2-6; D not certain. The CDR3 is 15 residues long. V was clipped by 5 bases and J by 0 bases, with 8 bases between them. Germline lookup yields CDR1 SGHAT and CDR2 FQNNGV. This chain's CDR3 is CASSPRISGANVLTF. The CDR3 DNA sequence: TGTGCCAGCAGCCCTAGAATCTCTGGGGCCAACGTCCTGACTTTC.

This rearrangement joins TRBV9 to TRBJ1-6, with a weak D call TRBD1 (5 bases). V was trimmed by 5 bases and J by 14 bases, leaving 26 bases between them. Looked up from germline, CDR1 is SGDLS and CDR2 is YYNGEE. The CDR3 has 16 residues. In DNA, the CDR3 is TGTGCCAGCAGTCGTCTCGAGAGGGACCTAATGACCACCCTCCACTTT. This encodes CASSRLERDLMTTLHF.